The next 32 T cell receptor beta chains were all read from a single sample in a study of T-cell memory formation after mild COVID-19. A single record per CDR3 protein comes from TCRdb applying MiXCR to the 5' RACE reads. The table has 65,000 to 95,000 distinct CDR3 sequences, 9.5% to 15% seen once. The sequenced material came from PBMCs or a T cell subset sorted from them (not recorded which). These receptors were collected from a man aged 18 to 30 who had mild COVID-19 (a few samples of this study predate the infection). Cell type and time point are not known.

This clonotype was observed a handful of times. V gene TRBV28 combines with J gene TRBJ2-7; TRBD2 matches 8 bases. CDR3 length: 16 amino acids. The germline V gene has CDR1 MDHEN and CDR2 SYDVKM. J was trimmed by 2 bases and V by 7 bases; bases with no gene match: 13. CDR3 residues: CASTPSGGAAPYEQYV. In nucleotides, the CDR3 is TGTGCCAGCACCCCATCGGGGGGGGCGGCCCCCTACGAGCAGTACGTC.

This clonotype was seen more than once but under ten times. V usage is TRBV29-1 and J usage is TRBJ2-1; no definite D call. Germline CDR1 SQVTM, CDR2 ANQGSEA. The CDR3 has 11 amino acids. V lost 4 bases to trimming and J lost 6 bases, with 7 bases between them. CDR3 loop: CSVGIPNEQFF. For the CDR3, the DNA is TGCAGCGTTGGGATCCCCAATGAGCAGTTCTTC.

J is TRBJ1-5 and V is TRBV19; 8 bases line up with TRBD1. V dropped 5 bases and J dropped 7; count of bases not matched to a gene: 10. The CDR3 covers 15 residues. Germline V gene sequence: CDR1 LNHDA, CDR2 SQIVND (reference sequence). The CDR3 DNA follows: TGTGCCAGTAGTGGGACAGGAATCCTCGGCCAGCCCCAGCATTTT. Its translation is CASSGTGILGQPQHF.

This clonotype was picked up a small number of times. CDR3: CASSSYRGLGETQYF. The CDR3 coding sequence is TGTGCCAGCAGCTCTTACAGGGGGTTGGGGGAGACCCAGTACTTC. J is TRBJ2-5 and V is TRBV7-3; 8 bases are a match to TRBD1. Germline-derived CDR1 and CDR2 are SGHTA and FQGTGA. With V trimmed by 4 bases and J by 5 bases, 9 bases remained unmatched. This CDR3 is built from 15 residues.

To note about this clonotype: Germline is not matched at one junction end, which may reflect a read error. This CDR3 reads CASSYGQPSFNSPLHF. The CDR3 DNA sequence: TGTGCCAGCAGTTACGGACAGCCATCCTTTAATTCACCCCTCCACTTT. The chain combines TRBV6-5 with TRBJ1-6; a possible D gene is TRBD1 (6 bases). The CDR3 spans 16 residues. Germline-derived CDR1 and CDR2 are MNHEY and SVGAGI.

This clonotype was found many times. The chain has TRBV20-1 and TRBJ2-3, with 8 nucleotides matching TRBD1. This CDR3 has 14 residues. With 0 bases clipped from V and 6 bases from J, the junction kept 5 bases outside the gene matches. Per germline, CDR1 DFQATT and CDR2 SNEGSKA (reference sequence). The CDR3 nucleotides read TGCAGTGCTAGAGATAGACAGGGGAGGGATACGCAGTATTTT. It specifies CSARDRQGRDTQYF.

This clonotype showed up many times. The chain combines TRBV29-1 with TRBJ2-1; 7 positions agree with TRBD1. Germline lookup yields CDR1 SQVTM and CDR2 ANQGSEA. Losses at the gene ends were 5 bases for V and 3 bases for J; bases not matched to a gene: 4. CDR3 size: 13 residues. CDR3: CSVQSGGYNEQFF. The CDR3 DNA reads as TGCAGCGTTCAGTCAGGGGGCTACAATGAGCAGTTCTTC.

This chain connects TRBV30 to TRBJ2-7; no clear D gene. Germline V lookup: CDR1 GTSNPN, CDR2 SVGIG (reference sequence). Trimming stripped 4 bases from V and 1 base from J, with 5 bases between. The CDR3 contains 11 residues. The CDR3 DNA is TGTGCCTGGACGAATTCCTACGAGCAGTACTTC. Translation: CAWTNSYEQYF.

Ten or more counts support this clonotype. The V gene is TRBV29-1, the J gene TRBJ2-7, with a weak D call TRBD1 (6 bases). This CDR3 is built from 13 residues. Germline CDR1 reads SQVTM; CDR2 reads ANQGSEA. Trimming took 6 bases from V and 3 from J, leaving 15 bases between them. The CDR3 loop reads CSVTTGISYEQYF. In nucleotides, the CDR3 is TGCAGCGTCACAACAGGGATCAGCTACGAGCAGTACTTC.

V gene TRBV14 combines with J gene TRBJ2-1, with D unclear. Germline lookup yields CDR1 SGHDN and CDR2 FVKESK. Trimming pared 1 base from V and 0 bases from J, leaving 13 bases between. This CDR3 is 17 amino acids long. Here the CDR3 DNA reads TGTGCCAGCAGCCAAGGGGCCGTGAGAAGCTCCTACAATGAGCAGTTCTTC. Protein sequence: CASSQGAVRSSYNEQFF.

This clonotype was observed a handful of times. The chain employs TRBV7-9 and TRBJ2-3; tentatively, D is TRBD2 (7 bases). There are 16 residues in the CDR3. V was cut by 4 bases and J by 3 bases, with 17 bases left in between. Germline V lookup: CDR1 SEHNR, CDR2 FQNEAQ (reference sequence). The CDR3 nucleotides read TGTGCCAGCAGCTGGCCGGGGGGCGTATCAACAGATACGCAGTATTTT. Its protein product is CASSWPGGVSTDTQYF.

This clonotype was counted ten times or more. The chain joins TRBV5-1 to TRBJ2-1; 7 bases are shared with TRBD2. Germline CDR1 is SGHRS and CDR2 is YFSETQ. V shed 4 bases and J 2 bases; nucleotides not matched to a gene: 6. The CDR3 consists of 15 residues. DNA of the CDR3: TGCGCCAGCAGCCAAACACGGGAGGCCTACAATGAGCAGTTCTTC. Translation gives CASSQTREAYNEQFF.

This clonotype was seen a few times. The chain couples TRBV14 to TRBJ2-1; the D gene is possibly TRBD2 (6 bases). V was clipped by 1 base and J by 8 bases, with 18 bases between them. The CDR3 has 16 residues. The germline CDR1 and CDR2 sequences are SGHDN and FVKESK. The CDR3 sequence: CASSQVRGARRDEQFF. Here the CDR3 DNA reads TGTGCCAGCAGCCAAGTCCGAGGGGCCAGGAGGGATGAGCAGTTCTTC.

The CDR3 here is CASSLEGNMNTEAFF. Here the CDR3 DNA reads TGTGCCAGCAGTTTAGAGGGCAACATGAACACTGAAGCTTTCTTT. This chain joins TRBV12-3 or TRBV12-4 and TRBJ1-1; unclear D gene. V lost 1 base, J lost 0 bases, and 9 bases lay in between. This CDR3 has 15 amino acids.

For the CDR3, the DNA is TGTGCCAGTAGTTCGGATAGCTCCTACAATGAGCAGTTCTTC. Its translation is CASSSDSSYNEQFF. The V gene is TRBV19, the J gene TRBJ2-1; D unresolved. CDR1 and CDR2 from the germline V gene are LNHDA and SQIVND (reference sequence). The CDR3 totals 14 residues. Trimming removed 5 bases from V and 0 bases from J, with 8 bases in between.

The V and J genes are TRBV6-2 or TRBV6-3 and TRBJ2-7; no clear D gene. CDR1 is MNHEY, CDR2 SVGEGT, per germline. CDR3 size: 14 residues. Trimming took 5 bases from V and 2 from J, leaving 13 bases between them. The CDR3 coding sequence is TGTGCCAGCAGTGAGGAAATTGGTCCCTACGAGCAGTACTTC. It codes for CASSEEIGPYEQYF.

The chain links TRBV6-1 to TRBJ2-7; D gene unclear. The CDR3 has 12 residues. Trimming removed 3 bases from V and 4 bases from J, with 7 bases in between. Germline-derived CDR1 and CDR2 are MNHNS and SASEGT. Written as DNA, the CDR3 is TGTGCCAGCAGTGATAACCTTTACGAGCAGTACGTC. Its translation is CASSDNLYEQYV.

This clonotype was detected only a few times. V is TRBV2 and J is TRBJ2-3; 9 bases line up with TRBD2. The CDR3 has 16 amino acids. CDR1 SNHLY and CDR2 FYNNEI come from the germline V gene. Trimming removed 6 bases from V and 4 bases from J; junction bases left unmatched: 11. The CDR3 nucleotides are TGTGCCAGCAGCGCCACCACTAGCGGGTTTTCAGATACGCAGTATTTT. Protein product: CASSATTSGFSDTQYF.

In its sample, this clonotype was seen a few times. The V call is TRBV25-1, the J call TRBJ2-3; D is unclear. The V and J ends lost 8 bases and 6 bases respectively, with 9 bases between them. Per germline, CDR1 MGHDK and CDR2 SYGVNS. The CDR3 length is 11 residues. CDR3 in amino acids: CASRSPDTQYF. CDR3 sequence (DNA): TGTGCCAGCCGTAGCCCCGATACGCAGTATTTT.

The V and J genes are TRBV6-5 and TRBJ1-6; TRBD1 agrees at 7 bases. The CDR3 has 14 amino acids. Trimming cost V 5 bases and J 7 bases; bases outside gene matches: 5. The germline CDR1 and CDR2 sequences are MNHEY and SVGAGI. The CDR3 DNA follows: TGTGCCAGCAGTCTATCAGGGGGAAATTCACCCCTCCACTTT. Encoded protein: CASSLSGGNSPLHF.

This clonotype appeared many times. The chain uses TRBV6-5 and TRBJ1-2; 10 positions match TRBD1. Trimming cost V 4 bases and J 6 bases; bases outside gene matches: 2. This CDR3 spans 13 amino acids. CDR1 and CDR2 (germline): MNHEY, SVGAGI. The CDR3 sequence: CASSFGTGDGYTF. Written as DNA, the CDR3 is TGTGCCAGCAGTTTCGGGACAGGGGATGGCTACACCTTC.

This clonotype was counted a few times. The chain is built from TRBV4-2 and TRBJ2-5; D may be TRBD2 (6 bases). The V end was cut by 0 bases, the J end by 1 base, with 12 bases between. The CDR3 totals 16 residues. Germline CDR1 and CDR2: LGHNA and YNFKEQ. CDR3: CASSQEEAGLQETQYF. The CDR3 region has the DNA TGTGCCAGCAGCCAAGAAGAAGCGGGCCTCCAAGAGACCCAGTACTTC.

The chain is built from TRBV7-9 and TRBJ2-7; 7 nucleotides agree with TRBD1. This CDR3 has 15 amino acids. Germline CDR1 reads SEHNR; CDR2 reads FQNEAQ (reference sequence). After removal of 7 bases from V and 0 bases from J, the junction contained 9 bases not matched to a gene. CDR3 bases: TGTGCCAGCAACCGACAGGGTGGGCCCTCCTACGAGCAGTACGTC. Translating gives CASNRQGGPSYEQYV.

The chain combines TRBV5-1 with TRBJ2-5, with a tentative D call TRBD1 (5 bases). The V end lost 0 bases, the J end lost 5 bases, and 11 bases lay between the germline ends. The CDR3 consists of 14 residues. Germline CDR1 reads SGHRS; CDR2 reads YFSETQ. The CDR3 protein is CASSLASGLETQYF. The CDR3 nucleotides read TGCGCCAGCAGCTTGGCCTCAGGGTTGGAGACCCAGTACTTC.

The chain couples TRBV6-5 to TRBJ2-1; unclear D gene. The germline gives CDR1 MNHEY, CDR2 SVGAGI. CDR3 length: 13 residues. Trimming took 3 bases from V and 0 from J, leaving 3 bases between them. CDR3 sequence (DNA): TGTGCCAGCAGTTATCGCTCCTACAATGAGCAGTTCTTC. Translated, it gives CASSYRSYNEQFF.

The chain recombines TRBV7-6 with TRBJ1-4; weak D call: TRBD1 (5 bases). V lost 3 bases and J 3 bases, leaving 11 bases between the germline ends. CDR3 size: 15 residues. In germline, CDR1 is SGHVS, CDR2 FNYEAQ. The CDR3 region has the DNA TGTGCCAGCAGCTTCGGGGACTCAGCTAATGAAAAACTGTTTTTT. Its protein is CASSFGDSANEKLFF.

This CDR3 is CSVGVVGTPNEKLFF. Written as DNA, the CDR3 is TGCAGCGTTGGTGTGGTCGGGACGCCTAATGAAAAACTGTTTTTT. This chain connects TRBV29-1 to TRBJ1-4; weak D call: TRBD1 (5 bases). The CDR3 runs 15 residues. CDR1 is SQVTM, CDR2 ANQGSEA, per germline. The ends were cut back, 4 bases at V and 3 bases at J, with 15 bases in the middle.

This clonotype was counted a few times. V usage is TRBV3-1 and J usage is TRBJ2-2; D uncertain. The CDR3 length is 12 residues. Per germline, CDR1 LGHDT and CDR2 YNNKEL (reference sequence). Trimming took off 1 base at V and 6 bases at J, with 3 bases between the two ends. DNA of the CDR3: TGTGCCAGCAGCCAAGTCCCCGGGGAGCTGTTTTTT. It codes for CASSQVPGELFF.

This clonotype appeared many times. This chain joins TRBV7-2 and TRBJ2-7; D unclear. CDR3 length: 13 residues. The V end was cut by 1 base, the J end by 2 bases, with 6 bases between. CDR1 and CDR2 from the germline V gene are SGHTA and FQGNSA. CDR3 DNA sequence: TGTGCCAGCAGCTTAGGTGGGACCTACGAGCAGTACTTC. This sequence encodes CASSLGGTYEQYF.

At least ten counts were recorded for this clonotype. The chain joins TRBV7-6 to TRBJ2-3; possibly TRBD1 or TRBD2 for D (6 bases each). The ends were cut back, 6 bases at V and 1 base at J, with 17 bases in the middle. The CDR3 is 16 residues long. Germline CDR1 reads SGHVS; CDR2 reads FNYEAQ. DNA of the CDR3: TGTGCCAGCAGGACAGGCCTCGGAGGGGGCACAGATACGCAGTATTTT. It is translated as CASRTGLGGGTDTQYF.

This clonotype was observed a few times. The CDR3 nucleotides are TGTGCCAGCAGGGGGGCCGGGACCTACGAGCAGTACGTC. Its protein is CASRGAGTYEQYV. The chain uses TRBV7-9 and TRBJ2-7, with D possibly TRBD1 on 6 matching bases. CDR1 SEHNR and CDR2 FQNEAQ come from the germline V gene (reference sequence). The CDR3 totals 13 residues. Deletions cut 6 bases from V and 2 bases from J, with 11 bases between.

The sample holds a few counts of this clonotype. The rearrangement uses TRBV4-1 and TRBJ2-7; D tentatively fits TRBD1 or TRBD2 (5 bases each). V was cut by 0 bases and J by 3 bases, with 18 bases left in between. Germline CDR1 reads MGHRA; CDR2 reads YSYEKL. CDR3 size: 17 residues. CDR3 coding DNA: TGCGCCAGCAGCCAAGATCAGGTTCAGGGAGAGGTCTACGAGCAGTACTTC. Residues: CASSQDQVQGEVYEQYF.